This TCR beta chain appears in the sequencing data of a study of Ad26.COV2.S vaccination and SARS-CoV-2 variants (dated by TCRdb to the early 2020s). Some background on the complete study: Vaccine-arm donors came from COV1001, a multicentre, randomized, double-blind, placebo-controlled phase I-IIa trial of Ad26.COV2.S in healthy adults. Ad26.COV2.S was administered intramuscularly at a dose of 5x10^10 or 1x10^11 viral particles, either as one shot or as two shots given 56 days apart. Sequencing of the TCRbeta repertoire served to evaluate the specificity and breadth of SARS-CoV-2-reactive T cell receptors following Ad26.COV2.S vaccination. A total of 32 samples were included in the TCR-sequenced set, comprising around 20 Ad26.COV2.S vaccine recipients, 5 placebo recipients and 8 SARS-CoV-2 convalescent individuals. Trial participants were randomized into five groups of five, in which low-dose or high-dose Ad26.COV2.S was given once or twice, or placebo was given on both occasions. Investigators remained blinded to trial group allocation during experiments and outcome assessment. Study-level results and caveats: Compared with placebo recipients, Ad26.COV2.S recipients showed higher spike-specific TCR breadth (P = 0.0014). Vaccine and placebo recipients had similar non-spike TCR breadth, a finding consistent with the vaccine containing only spike. Substantial breadth of spike-specific CD8+ and CD4+ T cell responses was reported after vaccination. It was noted by the authors that total T cell responses may have been underestimated by the TCR breadth and depth analyses. Comparing responses between vaccine doses or regimens was not something the study was powered to do.

The immunoSEQ Assay was used to sequence TCRbeta CDR3 regions. After extraction, genomic DNA underwent amplification by bias-controlled multiplex PCR, followed by high-throughput sequencing. Concerning the study's data processing: To quantify the absolute abundance of every unique TCRbeta CDR3 region, sequences were collapsed and filtered. T cell fraction was estimated by normalizing TCRbeta template counts to usable DNA, with usable DNA measured through amplification of reference genes found in all nucleated cells. Repertoire TCRs were annotated as SARS-CoV-2-specific by exact matching of V gene, CDR3 amino acid sequence and J gene to a known reactive TCR set. The reference SARS-CoV-2 TCR set was obtained from MIRA and was filtered for enrichment in COVID-19-positive ImmuneCODE repertoires, whereby public or cross-reactive TCRs were removed. Based on the MIRA antigens, annotated TCRs were further analysed at the level of specific ORF or position within ORF. Depth was the summed frequency of annotated unique rearrangements, while breadth was defined as annotated unique rearrangements over total unique productive rearrangements. Two-sided Wilcoxon rank-sum tests were applied when comparing TCR breadth between groups. TCRdb holds this immuneACCESS table with in-frame rearrangements only. Some clones are missing; in checked studies, unresolved V genes explain under half, and the rest has no known cause. Clone size and V and J calls were adopted from that table, with D and trimming inferred from the DNA. For this sample there are 350,000 to 400,000 clones; over 75% appear just once. The top ten clonotypes cover approximately 1.9% of the sample.

Per the publication, the treatment or condition label means: around 19 received Ad26.COV2.S at low or high dose, single or two shots; 5 received placebo; per-sample allocation not given. Repertoires of vaccine and placebo recipients were sequenced from samples collected on day 63 after the first injection. In Cohort 1b, more than 20 adults aged 18-55 years were enrolled at a single site in Boston, USA, between 29 July and 7 August 2020. Ad26.COV2.S was a replication-incompetent adenovirus type 26 vector that expressed a prefusion-stabilized SARS-CoV-2 spike protein derived from the original Wuhan strain. About this clone: There is no known antigen for this receptor. There are no base qualities to consult, and no much larger clone falls within one base.

For CDR1 and CDR2, the germline V gene lists MNHEY and SVGAGI. V is pared back by 5 bases and J by 10 bases, with 8 bases lying between the germline termini. The CDR3 runs 11 residues from the cysteine to the phenylalanine. Solely the CDR3 DNA is kept, with 33 bases framed from the first base. This TCR was recovered from a person aged 18-65 years who received the Ad26.COV2.S COVID-19 vaccine or a placebo. Recombination joined TRBV6-5 with TRBJ1-4, with the D gene uncertain. Sequenced here: peripheral blood, sampled in a trial of Ad26.COV2.S vaccine versus placebo. This receptor has the CDR3 CASSHKGKLFF. Here is the DNA: TGTGCCAGCAGTCACAAAGGAAAACTGTTTTTT.